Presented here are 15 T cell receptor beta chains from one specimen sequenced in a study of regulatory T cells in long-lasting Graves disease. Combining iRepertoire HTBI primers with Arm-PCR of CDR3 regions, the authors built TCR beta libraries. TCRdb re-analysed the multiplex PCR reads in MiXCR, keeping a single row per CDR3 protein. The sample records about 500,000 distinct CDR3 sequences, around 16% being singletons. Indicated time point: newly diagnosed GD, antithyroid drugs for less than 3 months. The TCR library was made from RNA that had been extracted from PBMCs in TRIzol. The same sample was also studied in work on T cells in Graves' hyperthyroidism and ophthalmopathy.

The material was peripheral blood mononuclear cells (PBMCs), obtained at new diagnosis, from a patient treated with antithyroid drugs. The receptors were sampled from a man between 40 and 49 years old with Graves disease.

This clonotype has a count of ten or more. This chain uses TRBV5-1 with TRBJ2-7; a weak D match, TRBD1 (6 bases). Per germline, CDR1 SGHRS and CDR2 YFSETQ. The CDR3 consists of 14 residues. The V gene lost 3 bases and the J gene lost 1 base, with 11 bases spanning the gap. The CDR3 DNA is TGCGCCAGCAGCTCGGACAGAATATCCTACGAGCAGTACTTC. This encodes CASSSDRISYEQYF.

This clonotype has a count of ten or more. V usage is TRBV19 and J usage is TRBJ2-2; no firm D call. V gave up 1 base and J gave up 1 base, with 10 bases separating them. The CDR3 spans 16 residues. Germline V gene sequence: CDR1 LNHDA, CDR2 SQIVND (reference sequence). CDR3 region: CASSIVRQKNTGELFF. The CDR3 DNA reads TGTGCCAGTAGTATAGTTAGGCAGAAGAACACCGGGGAGCTGTTTTTT. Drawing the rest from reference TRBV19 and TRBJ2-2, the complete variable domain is DGGITQSPKYLFRKEGQNVTLSCEQNLNHDAMYWYRQDPGQGLRLIYYSQIVNDFQKGDIAEGYSVSREKKESFPLTVTSAQKNPTAFYLCASSIVRQKNTGELFFGEGSRLTVL.

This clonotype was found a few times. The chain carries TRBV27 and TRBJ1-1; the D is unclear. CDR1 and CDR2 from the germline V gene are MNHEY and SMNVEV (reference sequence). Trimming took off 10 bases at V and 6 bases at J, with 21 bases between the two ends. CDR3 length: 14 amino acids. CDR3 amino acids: CATRKQSALAEAFF. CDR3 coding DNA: TGTGCCACCCGCAAGCAGAGCGCCCTCGCTGAAGCTTTCTTT.

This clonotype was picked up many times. The CDR3 nucleotides read TGTGCCAGCAGTTACCGCACTAGCGGGAGTAAGTATGAGCAGTTCTTC. Its protein is CASSYRTSGSKYEQFF. The chain employs TRBV6-5 and TRBJ2-1; 11 nucleotides align to TRBD2. V trimming: 2 bases; J trimming: 8 bases; junction bases outside the gene matches: 8. The CDR3 runs to 16 residues. Per germline, CDR1 MNHEY and CDR2 SVGAGI.

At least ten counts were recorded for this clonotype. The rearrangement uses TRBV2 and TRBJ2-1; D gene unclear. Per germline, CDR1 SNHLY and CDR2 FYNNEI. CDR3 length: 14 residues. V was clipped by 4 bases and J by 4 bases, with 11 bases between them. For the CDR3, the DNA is TGTGCCAGCAGTGTGGACCCTCAATACAATGAGCAGTTCTTC. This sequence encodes CASSVDPQYNEQFF. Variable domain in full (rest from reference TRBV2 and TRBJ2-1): EPEVTQTPSHQVTQMGQEVILRCVPISNHLYFYWYRQILGQKVEFLVSFYNNEISEKSEIFDDQFSVERPDGSNFTLKIRSTKLEDSAMYFCASSVDPQYNEQFFGPGTRLTVL.

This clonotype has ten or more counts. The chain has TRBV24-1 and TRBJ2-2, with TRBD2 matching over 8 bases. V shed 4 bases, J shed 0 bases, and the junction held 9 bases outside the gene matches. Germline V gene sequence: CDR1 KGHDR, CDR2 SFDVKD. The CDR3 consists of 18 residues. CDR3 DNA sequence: TGTGCCACCAGTGACCGGGGGGGACACCCCGCGAACACCGGGGAGCTGTTTTTT. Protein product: CATSDRGGHPANTGELFF.

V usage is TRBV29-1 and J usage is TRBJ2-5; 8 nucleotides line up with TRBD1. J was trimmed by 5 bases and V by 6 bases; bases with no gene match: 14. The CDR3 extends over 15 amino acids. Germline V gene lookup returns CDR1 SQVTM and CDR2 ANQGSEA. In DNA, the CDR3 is TGCAGCGTGGGGTCGGACAGGGTCGAGAGGGAGACCCAGTACTTC. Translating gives CSVGSDRVERETQYF.

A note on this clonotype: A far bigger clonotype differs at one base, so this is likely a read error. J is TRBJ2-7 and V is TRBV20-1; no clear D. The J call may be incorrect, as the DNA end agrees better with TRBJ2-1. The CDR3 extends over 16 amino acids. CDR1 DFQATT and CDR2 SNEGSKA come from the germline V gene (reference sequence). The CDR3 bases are TGCAGTGCTAGAGATCATGGGGATCCCTCCTACAATGAGCAGTTCTTC. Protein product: CSARDHGDPSYNEQFF.

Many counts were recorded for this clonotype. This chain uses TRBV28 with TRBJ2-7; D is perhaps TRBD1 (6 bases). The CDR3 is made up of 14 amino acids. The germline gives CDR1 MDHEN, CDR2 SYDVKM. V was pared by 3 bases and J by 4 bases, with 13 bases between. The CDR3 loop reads CASSFRDILYEQYF. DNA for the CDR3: TGTGCCAGCAGTTTCCGGGACATTCTTTACGAGCAGTACTTC.

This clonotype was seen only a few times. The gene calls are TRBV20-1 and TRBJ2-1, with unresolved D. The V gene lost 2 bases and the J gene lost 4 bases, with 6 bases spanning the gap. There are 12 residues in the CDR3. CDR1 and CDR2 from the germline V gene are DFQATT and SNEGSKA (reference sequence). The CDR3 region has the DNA TGCAGTGCTAGACAGGTGTACAATGAGCAGTTCTTC. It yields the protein CSARQVYNEQFF.

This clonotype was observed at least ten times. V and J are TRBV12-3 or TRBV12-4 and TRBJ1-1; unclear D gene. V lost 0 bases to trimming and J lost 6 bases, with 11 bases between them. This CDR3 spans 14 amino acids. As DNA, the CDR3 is TGTGCCAGCAGTTTAGCGGAGCCTTCGGCTGAAGCTTTCTTT. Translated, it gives CASSLAEPSAEAFF.

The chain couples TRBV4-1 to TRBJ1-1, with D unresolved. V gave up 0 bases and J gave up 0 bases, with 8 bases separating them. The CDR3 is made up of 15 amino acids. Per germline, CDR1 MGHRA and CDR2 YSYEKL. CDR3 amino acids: CASSQEQFLNTEAFF. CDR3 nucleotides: TGCGCCAGCAGCCAAGAACAGTTTCTGAACACTGAAGCTTTCTTT.

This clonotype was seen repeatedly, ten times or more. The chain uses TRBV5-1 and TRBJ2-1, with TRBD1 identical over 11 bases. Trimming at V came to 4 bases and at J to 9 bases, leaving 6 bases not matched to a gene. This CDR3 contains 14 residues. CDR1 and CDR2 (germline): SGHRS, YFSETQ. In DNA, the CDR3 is TGCGCCAGCAGCCCCGGACAGGGGGCCAGTGAGCAGTTCTTC. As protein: CASSPGQGASEQFF.

CDR3 loop: CASSEELSGANVLTF. The CDR3 nucleotides read TGTGCCAGCAGCGAGGAGCTCTCTGGGGCCAACGTCCTGACTTTC. The chain joins TRBV27 to TRBJ2-6; D not certain. V was shortened by 6 bases and J by 0 bases, with 9 bases between the two germline ends. CDR1 and CDR2 (germline): MNHEY, SMNVEV (reference sequence). The CDR3 runs 15 residues.

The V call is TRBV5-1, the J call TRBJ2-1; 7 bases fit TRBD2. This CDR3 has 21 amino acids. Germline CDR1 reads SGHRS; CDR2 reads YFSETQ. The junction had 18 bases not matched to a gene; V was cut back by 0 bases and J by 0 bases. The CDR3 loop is CASSLGGGIVYSGPSYNEQFF. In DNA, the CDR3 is TGCGCCAGCAGCTTGGGGGGGGGGATTGTGTATAGCGGCCCCTCCTACAATGAGCAGTTCTTC. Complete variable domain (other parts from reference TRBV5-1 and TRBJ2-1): KAGVTQTPRYLIKTRGQQVTLSCSPISGHRSVSWYQQTPGQGLQFLFEYFSETQRNKGNFPGRFSGRQFSNSRSEMNVSTLELGDSALYLCASSLGGGIVYSGPSYNEQFFGPGTRLTVL.